In its sample, the clone carrying this TCR beta chain was seen a few times. The antigen is unknown. Germline CDR1 LGHNA, CDR2 YSLEER. This CDR3 has 15 residues. V trimming: 4 bases; J trimming: 2 bases; junction bases outside the gene matches: 3. This sample stems from a study of CD8 T cells in ankylosing spondylitis. Findings and caveats of the study: Disease-associated clones were reportedly significantly overrepresented in matched ankylosing spondylitis synovial fluid.

Each CDR3 protein gets one entry after TCRdb re-called the 5' RACE reads with MiXCR. The sample has around 150,000 distinct CDR3 sequences, around 43% seen once. The genes are TRBV4-3 and TRBJ2-1; 9 nucleotides match TRBD1. The sample comprised synovial fluid, either unsorted or a sorted T cell fraction (not recorded which). The receptor was isolated from a male donor with ankylosing spondylitis. The CDR3 nucleotides are TGCGCCAGCAGCCTCCGGGACAGGGCCTACAATGAGCAGTTCTTC. This codes for CASSLRDRAYNEQFF.